A single TCR beta chain is shown here with its context. Germline V gives CDR1 SNHLY, CDR2 FYNNEI. V gave up 6 bases and J gave up 2 bases, with 14 bases separating them. The CDR3 runs to 15 residues. The assay was immunoSEQ multiplex PCR, and TCRdb's table has in-frame clones only and misses some. The sample has 180,000 or so clones; around four fifths are singletons. The source of the sample is a study of blood T cell repertoires in COVID-19. The TCR sequence derives from a woman in her 70s with COVID-19, enrolled during active disease. The sample consisted of peripheral blood. This rearrangement joins TRBV2 to TRBJ1-5; a possible D gene is TRBD1 (6 bases). This chain's CDR3 is CASRPTGTGNQPQHF. CDR3 in DNA: TGTGCCAGCAGACCAACAGGGACCGGCAATCAGCCCCAGCATTTT.